Following are 26 T cell receptor beta chains from one sample sequenced in a study of PD-L1 blockade in urothelial cancer. Sequencing was performed with immunoSEQ multiplex PCR; in TCRdb, only in-frame clones are kept and a portion is missing. This table has roughly 40,000 clones, roughly nine tenths appearing once. The time point: pretreatment peripheral blood. Here the sequenced sample was PBMCs, taken around atezolizumab (anti-PD-L1) treatment. All receptors derive from an older woman with urothelial cancer.

This chain joins TRBV4-1 and TRBJ2-7, with TRBD1 matching 10 bases. The V and J ends lost 4 bases and 3 bases, in that order; junction bases with no gene match: 3. Per germline, CDR1 MGHRA and CDR2 YSYEKL. This CDR3 contains 14 residues. The CDR3 nucleotides read TGCGCCAGCAGCCCCGGGACAGGGGTCTACGAGCAGTACTTC. Protein sequence: CASSPGTGVYEQYF.

The chain is built from TRBV6-6 and TRBJ1-4; D uncertain. The germline CDR1 and CDR2 sequences are MNHNY and SVGAGI (reference sequence). Trimming left V 1 base short and J 8 bases short, with 14 bases between. The length of the CDR3 is 15 residues. CDR3 amino acids: CASSYWEGLGEKLFF. In DNA, the CDR3 is TGTGCCAGCAGTTACTGGGAGGGCCTAGGGGAAAAACTGTTTTTT.

This clone has more than one count but fewer than ten. J is TRBJ2-3 and V is TRBV4-3, with 12 bases identical to TRBD1. Germline V CDR1 and CDR2: LGHNA, YSLEER. Germline trimming cut 4 bases from V and 6 bases from J; bases unmatched to any gene: 11. The CDR3 covers 17 residues. The CDR3 region has the DNA TGCGCCAGCAGCCCCCCGGGACAGGGGGCGTTATTGGATACGCAGTATTTT. Amino acid sequence: CASSPPGQGALLDTQYF.

This clone has a handful of counts. This chain links TRBV7-2 with TRBJ2-7; TRBD2 matches 7 bases. V shed 2 bases and J 2 bases; nucleotides not matched to a gene: 15. The CDR3 runs to 18 residues. Germline loops: CDR1 SGHTA, CDR2 FQGNSA. The CDR3 spells CASSLPGGGTRRTYEQYF. DNA for the CDR3: TGTGCCAGCAGCTTACCGGGCGGGGGTACTAGACGTACCTACGAGCAGTACTTC.

The CDR3 nucleotides are TGTGCCAGCAGCCTCGGACTAGCGGGAGCGTCCGGGGAGCTGTTTTTT. Amino acids: CASSLGLAGASGELFF. The V call is TRBV7-9, the J call TRBJ2-2; 13 bases map to TRBD2. This CDR3 has 16 amino acids. V lost 5 bases to trimming and J lost 6 bases; unmatched junction nucleotides: 6. Germline-derived CDR1 and CDR2 are SEHNR and FQNEAQ (reference sequence).

The CDR3 DNA reads TGTGCCAGCAGTTTAGAGGAGGGGCGCTATGGCTACACCTTC. Protein: CASSLEEGRYGYTF. The rearrangement uses TRBV28 and TRBJ1-2, with D tentatively TRBD1 (5 bases). This CDR3 is 14 amino acids long. Trimming pared 2 bases from V and 4 bases from J, leaving 11 bases between. The V gene's germline CDR1 is MDHEN and CDR2 SYDVKM.

The chain's CDR3 is CASSLGRGGPDTQYF. CDR3 DNA: TGCGCCAGCAGCTTGGGACGCGGGGGGCCAGATACGCAGTATTTT. V usage is TRBV5-1 and J usage is TRBJ2-3; 8 nucleotides match TRBD2. The CDR3 consists of 15 residues. The germline V gene encodes CDR1 SGHRS and CDR2 YFSETQ. V was pared by 0 bases and J by 4 bases, with 4 bases of the junction left unmatched.

J is TRBJ1-1 and V is TRBV6-5; weak D call: TRBD1 (6 bases). V shed 5 bases and J shed 3 bases, with 13 bases lying between them. This CDR3 region has 14 residues. Germline CDR1 MNHEY, CDR2 SVGAGI. The CDR3 region is CASSKKRGYTEAFF. The CDR3 DNA sequence: TGTGCCAGCAGTAAAAAGAGGGGGTACACTGAAGCTTTCTTT.

The V and J genes are TRBV5-1 and TRBJ2-3, with 11 positions matching TRBD2. This CDR3 spans 17 amino acids. CDR1 and CDR2 (germline): SGHRS, YFSETQ. The junction had 7 bases not matched to a gene; V was cut back by 4 bases and J by 0 bases. The CDR3 region has the DNA TGCGCCAGCAGCGCGACTAGCGGGGACCCTAGCACAGATACGCAGTATTTT. This encodes CASSATSGDPSTDTQYF.

The chain couples TRBV6-5 to TRBJ2-7; TRBD1 is a possible D gene (6 bases). The CDR3 is 15 residues long. Trimming took 0 bases from V and 3 from J, leaving 12 bases between them. From germline, CDR1 is MNHEY and CDR2 SVGAGI. The CDR3 DNA reads as TGTGCCAGCAGTTACTCGCCCCCAGGGGTCTACGAGCAGTACTTC. The encoded protein is CASSYSPPGVYEQYF.

The chain has TRBV7-3 and TRBJ2-7; 14 nucleotides align to TRBD2. This CDR3 has 16 residues. Trimming took 4 bases from V and 7 from J; bases not matched to a gene: 9. CDR1 is SGHTA, CDR2 FQGTGA, per germline. CDR3 in amino acids: CASSYRLAGGPGEQYF. The CDR3 DNA is TGTGCCAGCAGCTACCGACTAGCGGGAGGGCCGGGGGAGCAGTACTTC.

V usage is TRBV7-6 and J usage is TRBJ2-5; D may be TRBD1 (6 bases). The V and J ends lost 5 bases and 2 bases respectively, with 12 bases between them. There are 14 residues in the CDR3. The V gene's germline CDR1 is SGHVS and CDR2 FNYEAQ. Here the CDR3 DNA reads TGTGCCAGCAGCCCGAGGACAGCACAAGAGACCCAGTACTTC. Translating it yields CASSPRTAQETQYF.

This clone showed up just once. CDR3 coding DNA: TGTGCCAGCGGGCAGGGTAGCACAGATACGCAGTATTTT. Its protein product is CASGQGSTDTQYF. This sequence joins TRBV11-3 and TRBJ2-3, with D perhaps TRBD1 (5 bases). The germline CDR1 and CDR2 sequences are SGHNT and YENEEA. V was shortened by 8 bases and J by 0 bases, with 9 bases between the two germline ends. There are 13 residues in the CDR3.

This clone was counted only a few times. The chain combines TRBV4-1 with TRBJ2-1; D gene unclear. The CDR3 length is 16 residues. Germline assignment: CDR1 MGHRA and CDR2 YSYEKL. Trimming pared 3 bases from V and 1 base from J, leaving 13 bases between. The CDR3 DNA follows: TGCGCCAGCAGCCAGCACGACATTCTTTCCTACAATGAGCAGTTCTTC. The encoded protein is CASSQHDILSYNEQFF.

This chain uses TRBV6-4 with TRBJ2-3; TRBD1 matches at 7 bases. Trimming at V came to 5 bases and at J to 1 base, leaving 6 bases not matched to a gene. Germline assignment: CDR1 MRHNA and CDR2 SNTAGT. The CDR3 extends over 15 amino acids. The CDR3 reads CASSYRGGGTDTQYF. CDR3 bases: TGTGCCAGCAGTTACAGGGGTGGAGGCACAGATACGCAGTATTTT.

This clone was recorded only once. The chain recombines TRBV2 with TRBJ2-7; 7 bases agree with TRBD2. Losses at the gene ends were 7 bases for V and 0 bases for J; bases not matched to a gene: 6. Germline V gives CDR1 SNHLY, CDR2 FYNNEI. This CDR3 has 14 residues. The CDR3 sequence is CASKTAGVSYEQYF. CDR3 nucleotides: TGTGCCAGCAAAACGGCGGGAGTCTCCTACGAGCAGTACTTC. Together with reference TRBV2 and TRBJ2-7, the CDR3 gives the full variable domain: EPEVTQTPSHQVTQMGQEVILRCVPISNHLYFYWYRQILGQKVEFLVSFYNNEISEKSEIFDDQFSVERPDGSNFTLKIRSTKLEDSAMYFCASKTAGVSYEQYFGPGTRLTVT.

The chain carries TRBV10-3 and TRBJ1-3; D gene uncertain. Germline CDR1 is ENHRY and CDR2 is SYGVKD. V was clipped by 10 bases and J by 0 bases, with 7 bases between them. The CDR3 spans 12 residues. The CDR3 loop is CATGLSGNTIYF. The CDR3 bases are TGTGCCACGGGTCTCTCTGGAAACACCATATATTTT.

DNA of the CDR3: TGCGCCAGCAGCCAAGGAGGGCGCACAGATACGCAGTATTTT. It translates to CASSQGGRTDTQYF. V gene TRBV4-1 combines with J gene TRBJ2-3, with D possibly matching TRBD2 (5 bases). The CDR3 covers 14 residues. V lost 1 base and J lost 1, with 6 bases in between. The germline CDR1 and CDR2 sequences are MGHRA and YSYEKL.

The gene calls are TRBV4-3 and TRBJ2-7; maybe TRBD2 (5 bases). The CDR3 consists of 15 residues. V lost 1 base, J lost 2 bases, and 12 bases lay in between. Germline-derived CDR1 and CDR2 are LGHNA and YSLEER. CDR3 in amino acids: CASSQGPSNAYEQYF. DNA of the CDR3: TGCGCCAGCAGCCAAGGCCCTAGCAACGCCTACGAGCAGTACTTC.

This clone was recorded once. CDR3 bases: TGTGCCAGCAGCCGGGGACAGAATAACCAAGAGACCCAGTACTTC. Protein sequence: CASSRGQNNQETQYF. V and J are TRBV6-5 and TRBJ2-5; 7 positions agree with TRBD1. This CDR3 comprises 15 residues. Trimming removed 6 bases from V and 0 bases from J; junction bases left unmatched: 7. Looked up from germline, CDR1 is MNHEY and CDR2 is SVGAGI.

V usage is TRBV18 and J usage is TRBJ2-1; 8 bases map to TRBD2. The V segment lost 1 base and the J segment 5 bases; nucleotides outside the gene matches: 1. This CDR3 comprises 14 residues. Germline V gene lookup returns CDR1 KGHSH and CDR2 LQKENI. The CDR3, as DNA: TGTGCCAGCTCACCACTAGCGGGGAACAATGAGCAGTTCTTC. Its protein is CASSPLAGNNEQFF.

This clone appeared once. J is TRBJ2-7 and V is TRBV7-2, with 7 bases that match TRBD2. This CDR3 contains 15 residues. Germline lookup yields CDR1 SGHTA and CDR2 FQGNSA. V shed 5 bases, J shed 1 base, and the junction held 8 bases outside the gene matches. The CDR3 bases are TGTGCCAGCAGCCCTCTAGCGGCCCTTTCCTACGAGCAGTACTTC. Encoded protein: CASSPLAALSYEQYF.

This chain joins TRBV18 and TRBJ2-1; 9 bases are a match to TRBD2. V trimming: 2 bases; J trimming: 0 bases; junction bases outside the gene matches: 2. The CDR3 is made up of 16 amino acids. Germline values: CDR1 KGHSH, CDR2 LQKENI. The CDR3 DNA is TGTGCCAGCTCACCAGTTAGCGGGAGCTCCTACAATGAGCAGTTCTTC. It is translated as CASSPVSGSSYNEQFF.

The genes are TRBV5-6 and TRBJ1-4; tentatively, D is TRBD1 (5 bases). Germline V lookup: CDR1 SGHDT, CDR2 YYEEEE. The CDR3 length is 14 residues. V gave up 0 bases and J gave up 10 bases, with 13 bases separating them. CDR3 amino acids: CASSLARVAGKLFF. The CDR3 DNA reads TGTGCCAGCAGCTTGGCCAGGGTAGCCGGAAAACTGTTTTTT.

The chain combines TRBV19 with TRBJ2-7, with D tentatively TRBD2 (6 bases). This CDR3 is built from 14 residues. Germline lookup yields CDR1 LNHDA and CDR2 SQIVND (reference sequence). Trimming cost V 4 bases and J 1 base, with 11 bases left between them. The CDR3 bases are TGTGCCAGTAGTAGGGGAGGTGGATCCTACGAGCAGTACTTC. It encodes CASSRGGGSYEQYF.

This clone was observed a handful of times. The rearrangement uses TRBV28 and TRBJ2-5; possible D gene TRBD2, 6 bases. The CDR3 covers 12 residues. The germline CDR1 and CDR2 sequences are MDHEN and SYDVKM. V lost 6 bases and J 9 bases, leaving 14 bases between the germline ends. The CDR3 bases are TGTGCCAGCAGGGGGAGGAGGGTGGCCCAGTACTTC. Encoded protein: CASRGRRVAQYF.